This entry is about one T cell receptor beta chain. This specimen belongs to a study of graft-versus-host responses after intestinal transplantation. Trimming removed 3 bases at V and 4 bases at J, with 16 bases between. Looked up from germline, CDR1 is PRHDT and CDR2 is FYEKMQ (reference sequence). CDR3 size: 16 residues. Data came from immunoSEQ multiplex PCR; TCRdb stores just in-frame clones and leaves some out. The sample lists under 15,000 clones; around 88% were seen once. The TCR sequence derives from a human patient who received an intestinal transplant, so some T cells may come from the graft donor. The rearrangement joins TRBV13 to TRBJ2-1, with D maybe TRBD2 (6 bases). The sequenced sample was PBMCs, obtained approximately 120 days after transplant. CDR3 nucleotides: TGTGCCAGCAGCTTTCGGCGACTAGATCCTTACAATGAGCAGTTCTTC. Its translation is CASSFRRLDPYNEQFF.